This section outlines one T cell receptor beta chain sequence together with its context. The specificity of this receptor is unknown. Base quality data are lacking; no much larger clone is found one base away. The library was made by RT-PCR. For sequencing, an Illumina HiSeq 2500 was employed. Using fastp at Q25 and MiXCR, TCRdb reprocessed the public reads and kept productive beta chains. When rows share a CDR3 protein, they turn into one entry using the most common DNA and genes. For this sample there are hundreds of thousands of distinct CDR3 sequences; more than 15% appear just once. The top ten hold 3% of the sample. For CDR1 and CDR2, the germline V gene lists MGHDK and SYGVNS. Spanning cysteine to phenylalanine, the CDR3 consists of 14 amino acids. Kept here is only the CDR3 DNA, which spans 42 bases and is read in frame from base 1. V lost 0 bases and J lost 2 bases; the stretch between them is 7 bases long.

This specimen belongs to a study of response to subunit inactivated influenza vaccine (dated by TCRdb to 2016 to 2019). Broadly, across the study: To follow how T cells responded to a trivalent subunit inactivated influenza vaccine, the researchers relied on deep quantitative profiling of the T cell receptor repertoire. What the research found in general, with its limitations: The authors suggested that each seasonal influenza vaccination may recruit only a limited number of new T cells.

This material consisted of CD4+ T cells sorted from PBMCs, taken 23 months after vaccination. The clonotype originates from a man aged 50 to 69 who received an inactivated influenza vaccine. Donor details come from another sample of the same person, matched by shared clones. The chain uses TRBV25-1 and TRBJ2-5; TRBD1 is a possible D gene, resting on 6 matching bases. The CDR3 protein: CASSEYQGQETQYF. The DNA sequence is given as TGTGCCAGCAGTGAATATCAGGGGCAAGAGACCCAGTACTTC.